This record concerns one T cell receptor (beta chain) sequence. Its antigen is not identified. The sample belongs to a study of CD8+CD57+ T cells in acquired aplastic anemia. Turning to the study itself: Sorting CD4+ and CD8+ cells gave DNA averaging about 2.9 ug.

Whole-study findings and limits: Overlapping CD8+ CDR3 repertoires of patients and controls contained some 30 shared sequences. Any difference that existed in CD8+ Simpson's diversity between patients and controls was not significant.

The study profiled TCR beta VDJ and CDR3 using genomic DNA as template. Each CDR3 protein is one row after TCRdb ran MiXCR on the reads. The data contain 250,000 to 350,000 distinct CDR3 sequences, 56% of them singletons. The CDR3 covers 16 residues. Looked up from germline, CDR1 is DFQATT and CDR2 is SNEGSKA (reference sequence). The V end lost 2 bases, the J end lost 1 base, and 16 bases lay between the germline ends. This clonotype was obtained from a human donor with severe aplastic anemia or a healthy control (not recorded which). The chain employs TRBV20-1 and TRBJ2-3; TRBD2 is a possible D gene (7 bases). Sequencing used sorted CD4+, CD8+, or CD8+CD57+ T cells (not recorded which) from PBMCs. The CDR3: CSARQLQGLRTDTQYF. The CDR3 DNA is TGCAGTGCTAGACAACTACAGGGACTACGCACAGATACGCAGTATTTT.